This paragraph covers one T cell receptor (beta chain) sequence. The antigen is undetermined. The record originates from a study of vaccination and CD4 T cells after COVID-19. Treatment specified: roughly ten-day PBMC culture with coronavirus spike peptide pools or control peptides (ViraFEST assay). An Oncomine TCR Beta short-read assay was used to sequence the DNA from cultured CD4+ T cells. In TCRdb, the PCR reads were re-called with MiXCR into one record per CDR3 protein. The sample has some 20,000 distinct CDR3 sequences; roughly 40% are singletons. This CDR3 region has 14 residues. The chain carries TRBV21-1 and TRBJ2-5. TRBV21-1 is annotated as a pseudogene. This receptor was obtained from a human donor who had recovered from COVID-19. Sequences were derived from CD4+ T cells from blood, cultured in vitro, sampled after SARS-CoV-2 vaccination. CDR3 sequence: CASSKIGSQETQYF. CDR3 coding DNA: TGTGCCAGCAGCAAAATAGGCAGTCAAGAGACCCAGTACTTC.